A single sample gave rise to the 6 T cell receptor beta chains below, sequenced in a study of Graves' ophthalmopathy and Graves' hyperthyroidism. Amplified TCR beta CDR3 regions were obtained using RNA transcripts as template. Investigators did first-round RT-PCR with HTBI primers, then second-round multiplex PCR. TCRdb ran MiXCR on the multiplex PCR reads and lists one entry per CDR3 protein. The table lists 650,000 to 800,000 distinct CDR3 sequences, roughly 41% of them singletons. The material sequenced was peripheral blood. Receptors originate from an adult man with Graves' ophthalmopathy.

Comment on this clonotype: Just one base apart from a much larger clone, this may be a read error. The final CDR3 position lacks the conserved phenylalanine or tryptophan, pointing to a likely read error. The chain has TRBV20-1 and TRBJ2-7; tentatively, D is TRBD1 (5 bases). The CDR3 loop spans 13 amino acids. The germline V gene encodes CDR1 DFQATT and CDR2 SNEGSKA (reference sequence). Trimming pared 6 bases from V and 0 bases from J, leaving 12 bases between. CDR3 loop: CSARTPTSYEQYC. DNA for the CDR3: TGCAGTGCACGGACACCCACCTCCTACGAGCAGTACTGC.

This clonotype has only a few counts. The chain links TRBV6-1 to TRBJ1-5; perhaps TRBD1 as D (6 bases). V was cut by 3 bases and J by 6 bases, with 18 bases left in between. This CDR3 contains 16 residues. CDR1 and CDR2 (germline): MNHNS, SASEGT. CDR3 amino acids: CASSEWGAPGRQPQHF. The CDR3 nucleotides read TGTGCCAGCAGTGAGTGGGGGGCCCCAGGTCGTCAGCCCCAGCATTTT.

In regard to this clonotype: No DNA is shown, since the ends of the CDR3 on it are uncertain; the CDR3 is the one TCRdb lists. The chain uses TRBV29-1 and TRBJ2-7; the table's D call, TRBD1, has no DNA check behind it. CDR1 and CDR2 (germline): SQVTM, ANQGSEA. The CDR3 sequence runs 14 residues, both termini included. CDR3 region: CSEAFGQGAYEQYF.

V is TRBV30 and J is TRBJ2-5, with 10 bases aligning to TRBD2. Germline-derived CDR1 and CDR2 are GTSNPN and SVGIG (reference sequence). The CDR3 extends over 15 amino acids. V trimming: 1 base; J trimming: 7 bases; junction bases outside the gene matches: 9. The CDR3 coding sequence is TGTGCCTGGAGTGGGCTAGCGGGGGTACATGGGACCCAGTACTTC. The encoded protein is CAWSGLAGVHGTQYF. The complete variable domain, with remaining parts taken from reference TRBV30 and TRBJ2-5, reads SQTIHQWPATLVQPVGSPLSLECTVEGTSNPNLYWYRQAAGRGLQLLFYSVGIGQISSEVPQNLSASRPQDRQFILSSKKLLLSDSGFYLCAWSGLAGVHGTQYFGPGTRLLVL.

In this sample, this clonotype turned up many times. CDR3 sequence reads: CAISESGTLNSPLHF. CDR3 coding DNA: TGTGCCATCAGTGAGTCAGGCACGCTTAATTCACCCCTCCACTTT. The chain combines TRBV10-3 with TRBJ1-6; D call uncertain. In germline, CDR1 is ENHRY, CDR2 SYGVKD. Trimming took off 0 bases at V and 6 bases at J, with 9 bases between the two ends. The CDR3 consists of 15 residues.

Worth noting for this clonotype: A read error is possible here, since a much larger clone lies one base away. The chain recombines TRBV11-3 with TRBJ1-1, with D tentatively TRBD1 (6 bases). V dropped 4 bases and J dropped 5 bases, with 20 bases sitting between them. In germline, CDR1 is SGHNT, CDR2 YENEEA. There are 16 residues in the CDR3. The CDR3 sequence: CASSSSGGGMRTEAFF. As DNA, the CDR3 is TGTGCCAGCAGCTCTTCCGGGGGGGGCATGAGGACTGAAGCTTTCTTT.